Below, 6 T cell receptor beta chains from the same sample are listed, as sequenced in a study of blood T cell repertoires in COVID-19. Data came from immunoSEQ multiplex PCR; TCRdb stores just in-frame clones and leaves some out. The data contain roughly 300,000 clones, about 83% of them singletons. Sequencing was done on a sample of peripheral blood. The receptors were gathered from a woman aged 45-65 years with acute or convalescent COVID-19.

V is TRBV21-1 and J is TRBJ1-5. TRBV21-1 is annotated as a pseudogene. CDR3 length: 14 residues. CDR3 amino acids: CASSKKEYAQPQHF. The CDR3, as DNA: TGTGCCAGCAGCAAAAAAGAGTATGCTCAGCCCCAGCATTTT.

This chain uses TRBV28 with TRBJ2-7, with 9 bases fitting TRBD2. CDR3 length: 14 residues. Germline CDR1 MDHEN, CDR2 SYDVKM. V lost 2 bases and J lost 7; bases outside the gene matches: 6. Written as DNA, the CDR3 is TGTGCCAGCAGTTTAGGGACTAGCCGTCGGGAGCAGTACTTC. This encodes CASSLGTSRREQYF.

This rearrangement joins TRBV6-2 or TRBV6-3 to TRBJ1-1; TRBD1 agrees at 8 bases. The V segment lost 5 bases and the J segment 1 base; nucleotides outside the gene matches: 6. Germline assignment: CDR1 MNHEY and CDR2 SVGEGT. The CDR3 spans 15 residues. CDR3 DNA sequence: TGTGCCAGCAGTATTCCGACAGGGGCGAACACTGAAGCTTTCTTT. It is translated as CASSIPTGANTEAFF.

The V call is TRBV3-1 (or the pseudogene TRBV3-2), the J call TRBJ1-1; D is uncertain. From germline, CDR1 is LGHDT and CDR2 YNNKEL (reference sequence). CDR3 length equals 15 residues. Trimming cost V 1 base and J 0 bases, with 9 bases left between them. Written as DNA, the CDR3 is TGTGCCAGCAGCCAAGTTATACAGATGAACACTGAAGCTTTCTTT. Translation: CASSQVIQMNTEAFF.

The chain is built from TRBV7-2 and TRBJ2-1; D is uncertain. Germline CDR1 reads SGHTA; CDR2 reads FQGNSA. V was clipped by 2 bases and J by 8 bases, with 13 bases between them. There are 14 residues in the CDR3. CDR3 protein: CASSLSWLFDEQFF. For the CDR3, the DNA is TGTGCCAGCAGCTTAAGTTGGCTTTTTGATGAGCAGTTCTTC.

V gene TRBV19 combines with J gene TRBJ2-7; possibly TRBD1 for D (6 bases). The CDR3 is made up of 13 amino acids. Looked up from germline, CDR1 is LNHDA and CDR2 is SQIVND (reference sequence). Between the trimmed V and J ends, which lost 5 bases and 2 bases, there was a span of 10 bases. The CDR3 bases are TGTGCCAGTAGTTTCGGACAGCCCTACGAGCAGTACTTC. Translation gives CASSFGQPYEQYF.